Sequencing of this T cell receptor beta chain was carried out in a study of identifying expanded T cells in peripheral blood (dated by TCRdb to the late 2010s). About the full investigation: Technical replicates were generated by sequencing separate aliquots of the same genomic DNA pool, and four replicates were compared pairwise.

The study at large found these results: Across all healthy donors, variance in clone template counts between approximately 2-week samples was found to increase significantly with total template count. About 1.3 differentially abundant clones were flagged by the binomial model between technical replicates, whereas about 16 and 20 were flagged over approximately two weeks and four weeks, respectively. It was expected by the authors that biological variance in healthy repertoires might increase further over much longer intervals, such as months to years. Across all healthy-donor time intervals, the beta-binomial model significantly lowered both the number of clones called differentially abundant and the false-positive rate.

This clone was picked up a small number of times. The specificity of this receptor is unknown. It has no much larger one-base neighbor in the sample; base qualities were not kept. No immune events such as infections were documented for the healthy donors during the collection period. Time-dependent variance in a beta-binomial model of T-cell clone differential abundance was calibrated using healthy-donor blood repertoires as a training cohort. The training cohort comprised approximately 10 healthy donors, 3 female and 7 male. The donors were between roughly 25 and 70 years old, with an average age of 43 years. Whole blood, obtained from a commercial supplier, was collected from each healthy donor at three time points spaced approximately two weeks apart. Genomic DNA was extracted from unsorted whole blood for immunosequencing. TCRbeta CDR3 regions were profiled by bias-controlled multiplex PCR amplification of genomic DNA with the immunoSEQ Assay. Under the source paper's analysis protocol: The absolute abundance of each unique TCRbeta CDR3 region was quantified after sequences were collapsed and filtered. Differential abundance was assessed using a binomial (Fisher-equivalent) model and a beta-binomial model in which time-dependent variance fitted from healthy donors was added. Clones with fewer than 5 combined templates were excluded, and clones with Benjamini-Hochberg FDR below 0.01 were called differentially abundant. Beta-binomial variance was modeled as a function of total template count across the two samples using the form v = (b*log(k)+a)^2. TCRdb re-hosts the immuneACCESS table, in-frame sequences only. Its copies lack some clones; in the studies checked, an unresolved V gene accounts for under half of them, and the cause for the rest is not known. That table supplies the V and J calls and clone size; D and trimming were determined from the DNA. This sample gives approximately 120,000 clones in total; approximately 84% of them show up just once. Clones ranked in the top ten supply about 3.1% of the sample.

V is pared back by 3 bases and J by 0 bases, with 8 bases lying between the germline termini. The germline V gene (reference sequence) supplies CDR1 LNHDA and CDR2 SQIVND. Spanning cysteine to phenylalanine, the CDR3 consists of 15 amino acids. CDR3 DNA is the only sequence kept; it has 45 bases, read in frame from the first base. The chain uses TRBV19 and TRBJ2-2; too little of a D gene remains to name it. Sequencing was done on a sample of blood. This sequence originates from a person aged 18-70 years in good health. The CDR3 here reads CASSMGRTNTGELFF. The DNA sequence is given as TGTGCCAGTAGTATGGGAAGGACGAACACCGGGGAGCTGTTTTTT.